Below are 17 T cell receptor beta chains sequenced from a single sample in a study of blood T cells in healthy people across ages (dated by TCRdb to about 2015). Library construction relied on 5' RACE. Sequencer: Illumina HiSeq 2500. A second PCR of about 7 to 12 cycles was run with a J-beta primer mix and a sample-barcoded 5' primer. In TCRdb, the public reads were trimmed at Q25 with fastp and aligned with MiXCR, with productive beta chains retained. When rows share a CDR3 protein, they turn into one entry using the most common DNA and genes. The table for this sample lists 550,000 to 650,000 distinct CDR3 sequences; about a quarter of them were counted only once. The top ten hold 3% to 4.5% of the sample. This same sample was also taken into another study, of T cells of mothers and their children.

Sequencing was carried out using blood. The receptors originated from a boy aged 2 to 10 in good health.

The chain combines TRBV10-3 with TRBJ2-5; tentative D call: TRBD2 (6 bases). Germline CDR1 reads ENHRY; CDR2 reads SYGVKD. Trimming took 6 bases from V and 0 from J, leaving 11 bases between them. This CDR3 has 14 residues. CDR3 protein: CAISALADQETQYF. The CDR3 bases are TGTGCCATCAGCGCCTTAGCGGACCAAGAGACCCAGTACTTC.

The chain carries TRBV7-9 and TRBJ1-4, with a possible D match to TRBD1 (5 bases). Germline V lookup: CDR1 SEHNR, CDR2 FQNEAQ (reference sequence). Trimming left V 3 bases short and J 0 bases short, with 11 bases between. This CDR3 contains 16 residues. CDR3 DNA: TGTGCCAGCAGCTTGGCAGGGTTGACAACTAATGAAAAACTGTTTTTT. Translated: CASSLAGLTTNEKLFF.

The chain employs TRBV28 and TRBJ1-2, with D possibly TRBD1 on 5 matching bases. The germline V and J ends were trimmed by 6 bases and 4 bases, with 15 bases remaining between them. This CDR3 comprises 14 residues. Germline V gene data show CDR1 as MDHEN and CDR2 as SYDVKM. The CDR3 reads CASSLRDGIYGYTF. CDR3 DNA sequence: TGTGCCAGCAGCCTACGGGACGGCATCTATGGCTACACCTTC.

V usage is TRBV5-1 and J usage is TRBJ2-4; 7 bases map to TRBD1. With 0 bases clipped from V and 8 bases from J, the junction kept 5 bases outside the gene matches. The length of the CDR3 is 14 residues. Germline V lookup: CDR1 SGHRS, CDR2 YFSETQ. The DNA of the CDR3 is TGCGCCAGCAGCTTGGGAGACAGGGCTGACATTCAGTACTTC. Its protein product is CASSLGDRADIQYF.

J is TRBJ1-4 and V is TRBV5-1; D remains unclear. Looked up from germline, CDR1 is SGHRS and CDR2 is YFSETQ. The V end lost 4 bases, the J end lost 8 bases, and 15 bases lay between the germline ends. The CDR3 covers 14 residues. The CDR3 region has the DNA TGCGCCAGCAGCCCATACAGATCCCCCGAAAAACTGTTTTTT. Amino acids: CASSPYRSPEKLFF. Full variable domain (remainder filled in from reference TRBV5-1 and TRBJ1-4): KAGVTQTPRYLIKTRGQQVTLSCSPISGHRSVSWYQQTPGQGLQFLFEYFSETQRNKGNFPGRFSGRQFSNSRSEMNVSTLELGDSALYLCASSPYRSPEKLFFGSGTQLSVL.

In its sample, this clonotype was seen a few times. The V gene is TRBV7-8, the J gene TRBJ2-4; a possible D gene is TRBD1 (6 bases). This CDR3 is built from 14 residues. CDR1 is SGHVS and CDR2 is FQNEAQ in the germline V gene. Trimming shortened V by 5 bases and J by 2 bases, and 10 bases separated the two germline ends. In DNA form, the CDR3 reads TGTGCCAGCAGCGAACGGGACACCAAAAACATTCAGTACTTC. The encoded protein is CASSERDTKNIQYF. Supplemented by reference TRBV7-8 and TRBJ2-4, the full variable domain reads GAGVSQSPRYKVAKRGQDVALRCDPISGHVSLFWYQQALGQGPEFLTYFQNEAQLDKSGLPSDRFFAERPEGSVSTLKIQRTQQEDSAVYLCASSERDTKNIQYFGAGTRLSVL.

The chain carries TRBV30 and TRBJ2-5, with D tentatively TRBD1 (6 bases). The length of the CDR3 is 13 residues. Trimming pared 4 bases from V and 5 bases from J, leaving 14 bases between. Germline CDR1 reads GTSNPN; CDR2 reads SVGIG (reference sequence). This CDR3 reads CAWKIQGGETQYF. DNA for the CDR3: TGTGCCTGGAAGATACAGGGCGGTGAGACCCAGTACTTC. Full variable domain (outside the CDR3, taken from reference TRBV30 and TRBJ2-5): SQTIHQWPATLVQPVGSPLSLECTVEGTSNPNLYWYRQAAGRGLQLLFYSVGIGQISSEVPQNLSASRPQDRQFILSSKKLLLSDSGFYLCAWKIQGGETQYFGPGTRLLVL.

The chain joins TRBV29-1 to TRBJ2-5, with 7 bases aligning to TRBD2. V dropped 7 bases and J dropped 3; count of bases not matched to a gene: 5. The CDR3 is 12 residues long. From germline, CDR1 is SQVTM and CDR2 ANQGSEA. DNA for the CDR3: TGCAGCGCCGAACTAGCGAAAGAGACCCAGTACTTC. As protein: CSAELAKETQYF.

This clonotype was recorded a few times. The chain has TRBV27 and TRBJ2-5; 9 positions agree with TRBD2. The CDR3 consists of 15 residues. CDR1 and CDR2 from the germline V gene are MNHEY and SMNVEV (reference sequence). V shed 5 bases and J 7 bases; nucleotides not matched to a gene: 11. The CDR3 spells CASSIAGDLETTQYF. Written as DNA, the CDR3 is TGTGCCAGCAGTATAGCGGGAGACCTGGAGACGACCCAGTACTTC.

The chain combines TRBV29-1 with TRBJ1-1, with D tentatively TRBD1 (5 bases). Looked up from germline, CDR1 is SQVTM and CDR2 is ANQGSEA. CDR3 length: 13 amino acids. The germline V and J ends were trimmed by 4 bases and 7 bases, with 16 bases remaining between them. CDR3 region: CSVAAREAIEAFF. The CDR3 region has the DNA TGCAGCGTTGCAGCCAGGGAGGCCATTGAAGCTTTCTTT.

The chain links TRBV9 to TRBJ2-7; the D gene is possibly TRBD2 (6 bases). Trimming cost V 4 bases and J 2 bases, with 19 bases left between them. The CDR3 extends over 16 amino acids. The germline V gene encodes CDR1 SGDLS and CDR2 YYNGEE. Here the CDR3 DNA reads TGTGCCAGCAGCCCCCGACCGGGACTGGCGACCTACGAGCAGTACTTC. Protein: CASSPRPGLATYEQYF.

The CDR3 nucleotides are TGCGCCAGCAGCTTTATGGGAACTAGCACAGATACGCAGTATTTT. Encoded protein: CASSFMGTSTDTQYF. The genes are TRBV5-1 and TRBJ2-3; D remains unclear. V lost 2 bases and J 0 bases, leaving 10 bases between the germline ends. Germline V gene data show CDR1 as SGHRS and CDR2 as YFSETQ. The CDR3 consists of 15 residues.

As to this clonotype: An end of the junction does not agree with germline; a read error may underlie this. The rearrangement uses TRBV5-6 and TRBJ2-7; a possible D gene is TRBD1 (6 bases). The CDR3 is 14 residues long. Germline V gives CDR1 SGHDT, CDR2 YYEEEE. The CDR3 loop reads CASSLLDSPYGQYF. The CDR3 DNA sequence: TGTGCCAGCAGCTTGTTGGACAGCCCCTACGGGCAGTACTTC.

The rearrangement links TRBV20-1 to TRBJ1-4; 9 nucleotides line up with TRBD1. The CDR3 loop spans 16 amino acids. From germline, CDR1 is DFQATT and CDR2 SNEGSKA (reference sequence). V was clipped by 3 bases and J by 6 bases; unmatched bases: 11. The chain's CDR3 is CSASDAGTGTDEKLFF. The DNA for the CDR3 is TGCAGTGCTAGTGACGCTGGGACAGGGACGGATGAAAAACTGTTTTTT.

This rearrangement joins TRBV2 to TRBJ2-5, with D perhaps matching TRBD1 (6 bases). V dropped 5 bases and J dropped 2 bases, with 15 bases sitting between them. The CDR3 has 15 residues. Germline CDR1 and CDR2: SNHLY and FYNNEI. The CDR3 nucleotides are TGTGCCAGCAGTCGGACCGCCCAGGGGCAAGAGACCCAGTACTTC. The encoded protein is CASSRTAQGQETQYF.

This clonotype was seen a handful of times. J is TRBJ2-1 and V is TRBV3-1; D is perhaps TRBD1 or TRBD2 (5 bases each). V was cut by 4 bases and J by 5 bases, with 9 bases left in between. Germline CDR1 and CDR2: LGHDT and YNNKEL (reference sequence). This CDR3 region has 13 residues. In DNA, the CDR3 is TGTGCCAGCAGCCCGGGACCTAACAATGAGCAGTTCTTC. Its translation is CASSPGPNNEQFF.

This clonotype was recorded a few times. V is TRBV7-9 and J is TRBJ2-1, with TRBD2 matching 10 bases. J was trimmed by 3 bases and V by 5 bases; bases with no gene match: 4. The germline gives CDR1 SEHNR, CDR2 FQNEAQ (reference sequence). The CDR3 covers 15 residues. CDR3 bases: TGTGCCAGCAGCACCCTAGCGGGGGTCTACAATGAGCAGTTCTTC. Protein: CASSTLAGVYNEQFF.